The 30 T cell receptor beta chains below all came from one sample that was sequenced in a study of Ad26.COV2.S vaccination and SARS-CoV-2 variants. Generated by immunoSEQ multiplex PCR, the TCRdb table keeps only in-frame clones and is missing some. The table includes approximately 300,000 clones, around 84% detected once. Treatment given: 15 to 20 received Ad26.COV2.S at low or high dose, single or two shots; about five received placebo; per-sample allocation not given. The study sampled participants on day 63 after the first vaccine or placebo injection. The sequenced sample was peripheral blood, obtained in a trial of Ad26.COV2.S vaccine versus placebo. Every receptor here comes from a person between 18 and 65 years old who received the Ad26.COV2.S COVID-19 vaccine or a placebo.

This chain joins TRBV5-4 and TRBJ2-1; no clear D gene. This CDR3 has 15 residues. Trimming stripped 0 bases from V and 3 bases from J, with 10 bases between. Germline V lookup: CDR1 SGHNT, CDR2 YYREEE (reference sequence). The CDR3 DNA reads as TGTGCCAGCAGCTTGGAGCAGGCCAGCTACAATGAGCAGTTCTTC. It translates to CASSLEQASYNEQFF.

The CDR3 DNA reads as TGTGCCAGCAGCTTAGTCCGGCATGAAAAACTGTTTTTT. This gives the protein CASSLVRHEKLFF. The rearrangement links TRBV7-2 to TRBJ1-4; D is ambiguous. The CDR3 extends over 13 amino acids. CDR1 SGHTA and CDR2 FQGNSA come from the germline V gene. The V and J ends lost 1 base and 6 bases respectively, with 6 bases between them.

The chain has TRBV3-1 (or the pseudogene TRBV3-2) and TRBJ1-1; no reliable D call. Trimming removed 0 bases at V and 1 base at J, with 9 bases between. CDR3 length: 15 residues. The germline V gene has CDR1 LGHDT and CDR2 YNNKEL (reference sequence). This CDR3 is CASSQEGRRNTEAFF. The DNA for the CDR3 is TGTGCCAGCAGCCAAGAGGGCAGAAGGAACACTGAAGCTTTCTTT.

The chain recombines TRBV30 with TRBJ2-7, with 8 positions matching TRBD1. From germline, CDR1 is GTSNPN and CDR2 SVGIG (reference sequence). Trimming at V came to 8 bases and at J to 2 bases, leaving 11 bases not matched to a gene. The CDR3 runs to 14 residues. CDR3 region: CAGSQGGQAYEQYF. CDR3 bases: TGTGCCGGCTCCCAAGGGGGACAGGCCTACGAGCAGTACTTC.

The chain links TRBV20-1 to TRBJ1-5; D possibly corresponds to TRBD1 (5 bases). Trimming removed 1 base at V and 15 bases at J, with 13 bases between. The CDR3 has 11 residues. Germline V gene data show CDR1 as DFQATT and CDR2 as SNEGSKA (reference sequence). The CDR3 here is CSARAQGVGHF. Here the CDR3 DNA reads TGCAGTGCTAGAGCTCAGGGCGTGGGGCATTTT.

The chain is built from TRBV6-2 or TRBV6-3 and TRBJ2-7; D may be TRBD1 or TRBD2 (6 bases each). Trimming took off 4 bases at V and 1 base at J, with 14 bases between the two ends. Germline V CDR1 and CDR2: MNHEY, SVGEGT. The CDR3 consists of 15 residues. The CDR3: CASSSGGGRSYEQYF. In DNA form, the CDR3 reads TGTGCCAGCAGTTCTGGAGGGGGGAGATCCTACGAGCAGTACTTC.

This clone was observed a single time. At one of its ends the junction is not consistent with the germline gene, which may arise from a read error. The chain combines TRBV7-7 with TRBJ2-1, with no clear D. CDR3 length equals 14 residues. CDR1 and CDR2 from the germline V gene are SSHAT and FNYEAQ (reference sequence). The CDR3 nucleotides read TGTGCTAGCAGCCTAGAAGGGCGGTACAATGAGCAGTTCTTC. Translated: CASSLEGRYNEQFF.

This sequence joins TRBV11-2 and TRBJ1-2; D call uncertain. CDR3 size: 14 residues. The V end lost 1 base, the J end lost 2 bases, and 8 bases lay between the germline ends. Germline loops: CDR1 SGHAT, CDR2 FQNNGV. The CDR3: CASSLGGGNYGYTF. The DNA for the CDR3 is TGTGCCAGCAGCTTAGGTGGAGGGAACTATGGCTACACCTTC.

V and J are TRBV6-2 or TRBV6-3 and TRBJ2-7, with D perhaps given as TRBD1 or TRBD2 (5 bases each). Germline-derived CDR1 and CDR2 are MNHEY and SVGEGT. V shed 5 bases and J shed 0 bases, with 14 bases lying between them. The CDR3 is 15 amino acids. In DNA form, the CDR3 reads TGTGCCAGCAGTGATCGGGACGTGAGCTCCTACGAGCAGTACTTC. This sequence encodes CASSDRDVSSYEQYF.

This chain joins TRBV5-1 and TRBJ1-1; D is ambiguous. Trimming removed 4 bases at V and 1 base at J, with 14 bases between. The CDR3 has 15 amino acids. Germline CDR1 and CDR2: SGHRS and YFSETQ. This CDR3 is CASSTGSKKNTEAFF. CDR3 DNA: TGCGCCAGCAGCACCGGAAGCAAAAAGAACACTGAAGCTTTCTTT. The full variable domain, in which reference TRBV5-1 and TRBJ1-1 provide the parts outside the CDR3, is KAGVTQTPRYLIKTRGQQVTLSCSPISGHRSVSWYQQTPGQGLQFLFEYFSETQRNKGNFPGRFSGRQFSNSRSEMNVSTLELGDSALYLCASSTGSKKNTEAFFGQGTRLTVV.

This CDR3 is CASRPLLAGGYNEQFF. CDR3 coding DNA: TGCGCCAGCAGACCTCTACTAGCGGGGGGCTACAATGAGCAGTTCTTC. This rearrangement joins TRBV5-1 to TRBJ2-1, with TRBD2 matching 12 bases. J gave up 3 bases and V 5 bases, and 6 bases lay outside the gene matches. The CDR3 runs 16 residues. Germline V gives CDR1 SGHRS, CDR2 YFSETQ.

The V gene is TRBV5-4, the J gene TRBJ1-2; 9 bases are shared with TRBD1. The V gene's germline CDR1 is SGHNT and CDR2 YYREEE (reference sequence). The CDR3 spans 14 residues. The J segment lost 6 bases and the V segment lost 4 bases, leaving 7 bases of the junction unmatched. CDR3 nucleotides: TGTGCCAGCAGCCCCGGGGGACAGGGAAATGGCTACACCTTC. It is translated as CASSPGGQGNGYTF.

The J gene is TRBJ2-4, the V gene TRBV9; weak D call: TRBD2 (6 bases). Germline loops: CDR1 SGDLS, CDR2 YYNGEE. The V gene lost 4 bases and the J gene lost 0 bases, with 20 bases spanning the gap. CDR3 length equals 18 residues. CDR3 sequence (DNA): TGTGCCAGCAGCCCGACAGCGAGGGGAGGATTAGCCAAAAACATTCAGTACTTC. The encoded protein is CASSPTARGGLAKNIQYF.

The V call is TRBV19, the J call TRBJ2-7; TRBD1 matches 11 bases. V was clipped by 5 bases and J by 7 bases; unmatched bases: 10. Germline V lookup: CDR1 LNHDA, CDR2 SQIVND (reference sequence). The CDR3 is made up of 15 amino acids. CDR3 amino acids: CASSPKDRGPREQYF. As DNA, the CDR3 is TGTGCCAGTAGTCCTAAGGACAGGGGGCCTAGGGAGCAGTACTTC. The entire variable domain, with the rest obtained from reference TRBV19 and TRBJ2-7, is as follows: DGGITQSPKYLFRKEGQNVTLSCEQNLNHDAMYWYRQDPGQGLRLIYYSQIVNDFQKGDIAEGYSVSREKKESFPLTVTSAQKNPTAFYLCASSPKDRGPREQYFGPGTRLTVT.

The genes are TRBV6-2 or TRBV6-3 and TRBJ2-7; TRBD2 aligns across 10 bases. The germline V gene has CDR1 MNHEY and CDR2 SVGEGT. This CDR3 comprises 17 residues. Germline trimming cut 2 bases from V and 4 bases from J; bases unmatched to any gene: 11. The CDR3 nucleotides are TGTGCCAGCAGTTACCTAGCGGGGGACCCGGGACAGTACGAGCAGTACTTC. This gives the protein CASSYLAGDPGQYEQYF.

The chain uses TRBV6-5 and TRBJ1-3, with unresolved D. Germline V gene data show CDR1 as MNHEY and CDR2 as SVGAGI. The ends were cut back, 2 bases at V and 0 bases at J, with 2 bases in the middle. The CDR3 contains 13 residues. For the CDR3, the DNA is TGTGCCAGCAGTTACAACTCTGGAAACACCATATATTTT. Amino acid sequence: CASSYNSGNTIYF.

This rearrangement joins TRBV20-1 to TRBJ2-1; possible D gene TRBD2, 6 bases. V lost 3 bases to trimming and J lost 8 bases, with 8 bases between them. The V gene's germline CDR1 is DFQATT and CDR2 SNEGSKA (reference sequence). This CDR3 spans 11 amino acids. CDR3 in amino acids: CSASPSDEQFF. CDR3 DNA: TGCAGTGCTAGCCCTAGCGATGAGCAGTTCTTC.

This clone was found once. The rearrangement joins TRBV7-2 to TRBJ2-3; D is unclear. Germline V gene lookup returns CDR1 SGHTA and CDR2 FQGNSA. CDR3 length equals 14 residues. V was trimmed by 5 bases and J by 3 bases, leaving 12 bases between them. CDR3 coding DNA: TGTGCCAGCAGCCTACAACACGTAACAGATACGCAGTATTTT. It yields the protein CASSLQHVTDTQYF.

This chain uses TRBV19 with TRBJ1-5, with D unclear. Germline V gives CDR1 LNHDA, CDR2 SQIVND (reference sequence). Trimming took off 5 bases at V and 11 bases at J, with 22 bases between the two ends. The CDR3 has 15 residues. CDR3 sequence: CASSEGYSKRGTQHF. CDR3 DNA: TGTGCCAGTAGTGAAGGTTATAGCAAGAGAGGTACCCAGCATTTT.

Only one count was recorded for this clone. V gene TRBV18 combines with J gene TRBJ1-1; no reliable D call. The CDR3 loop spans 13 amino acids. Between the trimmed V and J ends, which lost 5 bases and 1 base, there was a span of 8 bases. Germline V gives CDR1 KGHSH, CDR2 LQKENI. The CDR3 loop is CASSSQANTEAFF. CDR3 nucleotide sequence: TGTGCCAGCTCATCTCAGGCGAACACTGAAGCTTTCTTT. The variable domain in full, completed from reference TRBV18 and TRBJ1-1, reads NAGVMQNPRHLVRRRGQEARLRCSPMKGHSHVYWYRQLPEEGLKFMVYLQKENIIDESGMPKERFSAEFPKEGPSILRIQQVVRGDSAAYFCASSSQANTEAFFGQGTRLTVV.

This rearrangement joins TRBV9 to TRBJ1-6; D unresolved. The V end was cut by 0 bases, the J end by 14 bases, with 12 bases between. This CDR3 is 13 amino acids long. Germline V gene sequence: CDR1 SGDLS, CDR2 YYNGEE. The CDR3 is CASSVETETTLHF. The CDR3 coding sequence is TGTGCCAGCAGCGTAGAAACTGAGACGACCCTCCACTTT.

V and J are TRBV30 and TRBJ2-1; a weak D match, TRBD1 (6 bases). Trimming stripped 3 bases from V and 2 bases from J, with 14 bases between. The CDR3 has 15 residues. The germline V gene encodes CDR1 GTSNPN and CDR2 SVGIG (reference sequence). The CDR3 DNA follows: TGTGCCTGGAGCACGACCAGGGGACCCTACAATGAGCAGTTCTTC. Its protein is CAWSTTRGPYNEQFF.

The chain is built from TRBV6-5 and TRBJ1-1; 7 bases are a match to TRBD1. CDR1 is MNHEY, CDR2 SVGAGI, per germline. The CDR3 contains 15 residues. Unmatched junction bases numbered 7, after V lost 5 bases and J lost 1 base. This CDR3 is CASSNDRVGNTEAFF. The DNA of the CDR3 is TGTGCCAGCAGTAACGACAGGGTGGGGAACACTGAAGCTTTCTTT.

This rearrangement joins TRBV18 to TRBJ1-2, with 12 bases matching TRBD1. The V gene's germline CDR1 is KGHSH and CDR2 LQKENI. This CDR3 spans 18 amino acids. J gave up 1 base and V 2 bases, and 8 bases lay outside the gene matches. CDR3 residues: CASSPMGQGALINYGYTF. CDR3 coding DNA: TGTGCCAGCTCACCAATGGGACAGGGGGCCCTCATTAACTATGGCTACACCTTC.

J is TRBJ1-4 and V is TRBV9; D gene uncertain. Germline V gene lookup returns CDR1 SGDLS and CDR2 YYNGEE. Deletions cut 0 bases from V and 4 bases from J, with 10 bases between. The CDR3 spans 15 residues. The CDR3 DNA is TGTGCCAGCAGCGTAGGGTTGGCAAGTAATGAAAAACTGTTTTTT. Translation: CASSVGLASNEKLFF.

Comments on this clone: Other DNA sequences of this sample code for an identical CDR3. The J gene is TRBJ1-2, the V gene TRBV7-9; unclear D gene. Germline CDR1 and CDR2: SEHNR and FQNEAQ (reference sequence). V was clipped by 1 base and J by 4 bases, with 7 bases between them. The CDR3 has 13 residues. The CDR3 region is CASSLGPGYGYTF. CDR3 nucleotide sequence: TGTGCCAGCAGCTTAGGACCAGGCTATGGCTACACCTTC.

The V gene is TRBV18, the J gene TRBJ1-1, with TRBD1 identical over 9 bases. Germline V gives CDR1 KGHSH, CDR2 LQKENI. The V and J ends lost 6 bases and 10 bases, in that order; junction bases with no gene match: 15. CDR3 length equals 15 residues. The CDR3 is CASSLAEQGATGAFF. Written as DNA, the CDR3 is TGTGCCAGCTCCCTCGCGGAACAGGGGGCAACGGGAGCTTTCTTT.

V is TRBV5-5 and J is TRBJ2-3, with D unclear. The V gene lost 2 bases and the J gene lost 2 bases, with 9 bases spanning the gap. The CDR3 has 14 amino acids. Germline V lookup: CDR1 SGHKS, CDR2 YYEKEE (reference sequence). The CDR3 sequence is CASSFRTTTDTQYF. DNA of the CDR3: TGTGCCAGCAGCTTCCGGACCACCACAGATACGCAGTATTTT.

V and J are TRBV30 and TRBJ2-2; no firm D call. Trimming took off 3 bases at V and 1 base at J, with 9 bases between the two ends. Germline CDR1 and CDR2: GTSNPN and SVGIG (reference sequence). The CDR3 extends over 14 amino acids. The CDR3 coding sequence is TGTGCCTGGAGAAGAGGAAGGAACACCGGGGAGCTGTTTTTT. Translating it yields CAWRRGRNTGELFF.

V is TRBV27 and J is TRBJ2-1, with TRBD2 identical over 10 bases. Germline V gene sequence: CDR1 MNHEY, CDR2 SMNVEV (reference sequence). This CDR3 has 15 residues. Losses at the gene ends were 4 bases for V and 8 bases for J; bases not matched to a gene: 8. DNA of the CDR3: TGTGCCAGCAGTTCGGATAGCGGGGGGTTGGATGAGCAGTTCTTC. It is translated as CASSSDSGGLDEQFF.